Below, 10 T cell receptor beta chains from the same sample are listed, as sequenced in a study of technical replicates of blood from a few donors. Profiled with immunoSEQ multiplex PCR; TCRdb holds only in-frame clones, not every one. The table includes approximately 29,000 clones, more than 90% detected once. The sequenced material came from PBMCs. The receptors shown here come from a human donor in good health. Some clones in this sample may be carry-over from other donors' samples.

The chain combines TRBV2 with TRBJ1-1, with D maybe TRBD1 (5 bases). The V and J ends lost 0 bases and 4 bases respectively, with 12 bases between them. CDR1 is SNHLY, CDR2 FYNNEI, per germline. CDR3 length: 15 residues. CDR3: CASSEAPGKGTEAFF. CDR3 sequence (DNA): TGTGCCAGCAGTGAAGCCCCAGGGAAGGGCACTGAAGCTTTCTTT.

This clone was picked up one time. The gene calls are TRBV4-3 and TRBJ2-2; 9 nucleotides line up with TRBD2. Germline V gene sequence: CDR1 LGHNA, CDR2 YSLEER. The CDR3 extends over 17 amino acids. V lost 0 bases, J lost 9 bases, and 11 bases stayed unmatched. CDR3 sequence (DNA): TGCGCCAGCAGCCAAGATCGCTCTAGCGGGATATCTTGGGAGCTGTTTTTT. This sequence encodes CASSQDRSSGISWELFF.

The chain joins TRBV9 to TRBJ2-3; the D gene is possibly TRBD2 (7 bases). V was clipped by 0 bases and J by 5 bases, with 22 bases between them. CDR1 is SGDLS, CDR2 YYNGEE, per germline. The CDR3 length is 18 residues. DNA for the CDR3: TGTGCCAGCAGCGTAGGGGTATTGGGCGGGGGCAGTGGAGATACGCAGTATTTT. Its protein product is CASSVGVLGGGSGDTQYF.

The chain uses TRBV9 and TRBJ1-3; TRBD1 is a possible D gene (5 bases). From germline, CDR1 is SGDLS and CDR2 YYNGEE. The CDR3 is 16 amino acids. V shed 0 bases and J shed 0 bases, with 10 bases lying between them. CDR3 sequence (DNA): TGTGCCAGCAGCGTAGGGGGCAGCACCTCTGGAAACACCATATATTTT. Its protein product is CASSVGGSTSGNTIYF.

The chain is built from TRBV7-2 and TRBJ1-5; maybe TRBD1 (6 bases). V was cut by 2 bases and J by 0 bases, with 8 bases left in between. The CDR3 runs 15 residues. CDR1 and CDR2 from the germline V gene are SGHTA and FQGNSA. The CDR3 spells CASSLLGGSNQPQHF. The CDR3 DNA sequence: TGTGCCAGCAGCTTATTAGGGGGTAGCAATCAGCCCCAGCATTTT.

This clone was seen a handful of times. The V gene is TRBV9, the J gene TRBJ2-1; TRBD2 aligns across 7 bases. The V and J ends lost 2 bases and 8 bases, in that order; junction bases with no gene match: 7. The CDR3 covers 14 residues. Germline V gene sequence: CDR1 SGDLS, CDR2 YYNGEE. This CDR3 reads CASSVWTSRYEQFF. The CDR3 coding sequence is TGTGCCAGCAGCGTCTGGACTAGTAGGTATGAGCAGTTCTTC. Supplemented by reference TRBV9 and TRBJ2-1, the full variable domain reads DSGVTQTPKHLITATGQRVTLRCSPRSGDLSVYWYQQSLDQGLQFLIQYYNGEERAKGNILERFSAQQFPDLHSELNLSSLELGDSALYFCASSVWTSRYEQFFGPGTRLTVL.

This chain joins TRBV4-2 and TRBJ1-4; D unresolved. Deletions cut 0 bases from V and 6 bases from J, with 8 bases between. Germline CDR1 reads LGHNA; CDR2 reads YNFKEQ. This CDR3 has 14 residues. The CDR3 nucleotides read TGTGCCAGCAGCCAAGAGAGAAGTGATGAAAAACTGTTTTTT. Translating it yields CASSQERSDEKLFF.

This clone was detected once. This sequence joins TRBV6-5 and TRBJ1-2; 8 bases are a match to TRBD1. This CDR3 has 14 residues. The V segment lost 4 bases and the J segment 8 bases; nucleotides outside the gene matches: 9. Germline V lookup: CDR1 MNHEY, CDR2 SVGAGI. The CDR3, as DNA: TGTGCCAGCAGTTCCATCGACAGGGGCGGCGGCTACACCTTC. It encodes CASSSIDRGGGYTF.

The chain combines TRBV29-1 with TRBJ1-1, with D maybe TRBD1 (6 bases). The germline V gene has CDR1 SQVTM and CDR2 ANQGSEA. Trimming took off 0 bases at V and 10 bases at J, with 6 bases between the two ends. The CDR3 is made up of 10 amino acids. CDR3 in DNA: TGCAGCGTTGAAGAGGGGGCAGCTTTCTTT. This translates into CSVEEGAAFF.

The V gene is TRBV19, the J gene TRBJ1-2; 7 bases are a match to TRBD1. Germline V gene lookup returns CDR1 LNHDA and CDR2 SQIVND (reference sequence). The CDR3 spans 13 residues. The V and J ends lost 5 bases and 5 bases, in that order; junction bases with no gene match: 5. CDR3 nucleotides: TGTGCCAGTAGTGTGACAGGGACGTATGGCTACACCTTC. This codes for CASSVTGTYGYTF.